The 27 T cell receptor beta chains below come from one sample, sequenced in a study of blood T cell repertoires in COVID-19. TCRdb's table, derived via immunoSEQ multiplex PCR, lists solely in-frame clones and lacks some. The repertoire holds some 170,000 clones, with about 78% as singletons. Sequenced sample: peripheral blood. Receptor source: a woman in her forties or fifties with active or convalescent COVID-19.

The genes are TRBV29-1 and TRBJ2-2; no reliable D call. The CDR3 consists of 15 residues. Germline CDR1 reads SQVTM; CDR2 reads ANQGSEA. Between the trimmed V and J ends, which lost 3 bases and 1 base, there was a span of 12 bases. CDR3 sequence reads: CSVEGRSRNTGELFF. DNA of the CDR3: TGCAGCGTTGAGGGCAGGTCGAGGAACACCGGGGAGCTGTTTTTT.

The V gene is TRBV6-5, the J gene TRBJ1-4; tentative D call: TRBD1 (5 bases). V shed 0 bases and J shed 8 bases, with 13 bases lying between them. Germline-derived CDR1 and CDR2 are MNHEY and SVGAGI. The CDR3 is made up of 15 amino acids. The DNA of the CDR3 is TGTGCCAGCAGTTACTCGAGGACATTAGGAGAAAAACTGTTTTTT. It specifies CASSYSRTLGEKLFF.

This clone was seen once. V usage is TRBV4-2 and J usage is TRBJ1-6; possible D gene TRBD1, 6 bases. The CDR3 spans 18 residues. V gave up 0 bases and J gave up 8 bases, with 20 bases separating them. In germline, CDR1 is LGHNA, CDR2 YNFKEQ. Here the CDR3 DNA reads TGTGCCAGCAGCCAAGATCTCCAGGGGTTGGATTTGTATTCACCCCTCCACTTT. Its protein product is CASSQDLQGLDLYSPLHF.

The CDR3 nucleotides read TGTGCCAGCAGCCCACCCTCGAGAGGAGTTAGCAATCAGCCCCAGCATTTT. It translates to CASSPPSRGVSNQPQHF. The V and J genes are TRBV6-2 or TRBV6-3 and TRBJ1-5; D unresolved. CDR1 is MNHEY, CDR2 SVGEGT, per germline. The V end lost 6 bases, the J end lost 0 bases, and 18 bases lay between the germline ends. The CDR3 has 17 amino acids.

The rearrangement links TRBV30 to TRBJ1-2; 7 bases line up with TRBD1. Germline V gene sequence: CDR1 GTSNPN, CDR2 SVGIG (reference sequence). The J segment lost 4 bases and the V segment lost 3 bases, leaving 8 bases of the junction unmatched. This CDR3 is built from 14 residues. The CDR3 here is CAWSTGEGGYGYTF. The CDR3 coding sequence is TGTGCCTGGAGCACAGGGGAAGGGGGCTATGGCTACACCTTC.

Judged by abundance, this clone is medium-sized. The V and J genes are TRBV15 and TRBJ2-7, with 7 bases identical to TRBD1. V lost 1 base and J lost 2; bases outside the gene matches: 5. The germline V gene has CDR1 LNHNV and CDR2 YYDKDF (reference sequence). The CDR3 is made up of 15 amino acids. CDR3: CATSRGQQGTYEQYF. The CDR3 DNA follows: TGTGCCACCAGCAGAGGTCAACAGGGGACCTACGAGCAGTACTTC.

The rearrangement links TRBV28 to TRBJ2-7; D might be TRBD2 (7 bases). Germline CDR1 is MDHEN and CDR2 is SYDVKM. Trimming cost V 5 bases and J 6 bases, with 23 bases left between them. This CDR3 is 16 amino acids long. CDR3 in amino acids: CASSTPRGGAPFEQYF. The CDR3 region has the DNA TGTGCCAGCAGTACCCCTAGGGGGGGCGCCCCTTTCGAGCAGTACTTC.

The chain links TRBV7-2 to TRBJ2-1; TRBD2 aligns across 9 bases. V shed 3 bases and J 7 bases; nucleotides not matched to a gene: 7. The length of the CDR3 is 15 residues. The germline V gene encodes CDR1 SGHTA and CDR2 FQGNSA. CDR3 in DNA: TGTGCCAGCAGCTTGGTGCTAGCGGGATCGAATGAGCAGTTCTTC. This sequence encodes CASSLVLAGSNEQFF.

This clone was picked up a small number of times. The chain recombines TRBV29-1 with TRBJ2-7, with D possibly being TRBD2 (7 bases). The CDR3 loop spans 14 amino acids. The V end was cut by 5 bases, the J end by 3 bases, with 17 bases between. Germline V lookup: CDR1 SQVTM, CDR2 ANQGSEA. CDR3 sequence: CSVRKGGSYYEQYF. The CDR3, as DNA: TGCAGCGTTCGAAAGGGGGGGTCCTACTACGAGCAGTACTTC.

The chain employs TRBV3-1 (or the pseudogene TRBV3-2) and TRBJ2-1, with TRBD2 identical over 9 bases. After removal of 4 bases from V and 8 bases from J, the junction contained 12 bases not matched to a gene. This CDR3 has 16 residues. Germline assignment: CDR1 LGHDT and CDR2 YNNKEL (reference sequence). The CDR3 DNA sequence: TGTGCCAGCAGCCCCCAAAGCGGGAGGATCGGGCATGAGCAGTTCTTC. Protein: CASSPQSGRIGHEQFF.

The chain is built from TRBV19 and TRBJ2-5; maybe TRBD1 (6 bases). The V and J ends lost 0 bases and 4 bases respectively, with 12 bases between them. This CDR3 contains 15 residues. CDR1 and CDR2 (germline): LNHDA, SQIVND (reference sequence). CDR3 sequence: CASSIDLQGRETQYF. As DNA, the CDR3 is TGTGCCAGTAGTATAGACCTACAGGGACGAGAGACCCAGTACTTC.

This chain joins TRBV7-2 and TRBJ2-5; D not certain. The CDR3 loop spans 15 amino acids. Germline V lookup: CDR1 SGHTA, CDR2 FQGNSA. V was trimmed by 0 bases and J by 0 bases, leaving 8 bases between them. The CDR3, as DNA: TGTGCCAGCAGCTTAGCTTCCAGATACCAAGAGACCCAGTACTTC. This gives the protein CASSLASRYQETQYF.

This clone was detected once. The chain employs TRBV30 and TRBJ1-5; a possible D gene is TRBD1 (6 bases). CDR3 length: 13 amino acids. The germline V gene encodes CDR1 GTSNPN and CDR2 SVGIG (reference sequence). V was pared by 1 base and J by 6 bases, with 10 bases between. This chain's CDR3 is CAWSGGGTQPQHF. CDR3 DNA: TGTGCCTGGAGTGGGGGGGGCACTCAGCCCCAGCATTTT.

The chain carries TRBV6-5 and TRBJ2-5, with 7 bases matching TRBD1. V lost 5 bases to trimming and J lost 4 bases; unmatched junction nucleotides: 7. Germline V gene sequence: CDR1 MNHEY, CDR2 SVGAGI. This CDR3 spans 14 amino acids. The CDR3 region has the DNA TGTGCCAGCAGTATCAGACAGGGAAGAGAGACCCAGTACTTC. This codes for CASSIRQGRETQYF.

This CDR3 reads CASSLYVSGTEAFF. Here the CDR3 DNA reads TGCGCCAGCAGCCTCTACGTTTCAGGGACTGAAGCTTTCTTT. V gene TRBV4-3 combines with J gene TRBJ1-1; tentative D call: TRBD1 (5 bases). The V and J ends lost 4 bases and 5 bases respectively, with 14 bases between them. Germline V gene sequence: CDR1 LGHNA, CDR2 YSLEER. CDR3 size: 14 residues.

V usage is TRBV5-6 and J usage is TRBJ1-2; 7 nucleotides agree with TRBD1. CDR3 size: 13 residues. The germline gives CDR1 SGHDT, CDR2 YYEEEE. V lost 4 bases and J lost 4; bases outside the gene matches: 4. DNA for the CDR3: TGTGCCAGCAGCCGACAGGGCAGCTATGGCTACACCTTC. This translates into CASSRQGSYGYTF.

The chain recombines TRBV18 with TRBJ2-1; 8 positions agree with TRBD1. CDR1 is KGHSH and CDR2 is LQKENI in the germline V gene. The CDR3 is 15 amino acids. Trimming at V came to 3 bases and at J to 8 bases, leaving 9 bases not matched to a gene. The DNA of the CDR3 is TGTGCCAGCTCACCGGGACAGGCCGGGGTCTATGAGCAGTTCTTC. Translating it yields CASSPGQAGVYEQFF.

The chain has TRBV7-2 and TRBJ1-2; TRBD1 matches 7 bases. Germline V gene sequence: CDR1 SGHTA, CDR2 FQGNSA. This CDR3 comprises 15 residues. Germline trimming cut 4 bases from V and 4 bases from J; bases unmatched to any gene: 9. The CDR3 sequence: CASSSPHSGGYGYTF. CDR3 sequence (DNA): TGTGCCAGCAGCTCCCCCCACTCAGGGGGCTATGGCTACACCTTC.

The chain has TRBV30 and TRBJ1-2; the D is unclear. Looked up from germline, CDR1 is GTSNPN and CDR2 is SVGIG (reference sequence). The CDR3 is 13 residues long. Trimming stripped 2 bases from V and 7 bases from J, with 14 bases between. This chain's CDR3 is CAWSRQVDVGYTF. CDR3 coding DNA: TGTGCCTGGAGTCGACAAGTTGACGTTGGCTACACCTTC.

The chain recombines TRBV6-5 with TRBJ2-2; TRBD1 matches at 9 bases. Germline V gene sequence: CDR1 MNHEY, CDR2 SVGAGI. The V gene end was trimmed by 9 bases and the J gene end by 4 bases; junction bases not matched to a gene: 3. The CDR3 sequence is 13 residues long. The CDR3 DNA follows: TGTGCCAGTGGGGACAGGGTCACCGGGGAGCTGTTTTTT. This sequence encodes CASGDRVTGELFF.

V gene TRBV11-2 combines with J gene TRBJ2-7; 8 bases map to TRBD1. J was trimmed by 10 bases and V by 5 bases; bases with no gene match: 10. The CDR3 has 13 amino acids. Germline-derived CDR1 and CDR2 are SGHAT and FQNNGV. The CDR3 DNA follows: TGTGCCAGCAGCACGGCCCTACAGGGGGGACAGTACTTC. This codes for CASSTALQGGQYF.

The chain uses TRBV4-3 and TRBJ2-5; 10 nucleotides line up with TRBD1. Per the germline V gene, CDR1 is LGHNA and CDR2 is YSLEER. The CDR3 runs to 17 residues. The V and J ends lost 4 bases and 5 bases, in that order; junction bases with no gene match: 13. CDR3 residues: CASSLSFGTGDRETQYF. As DNA, the CDR3 is TGCGCCAGCAGCCTCTCATTCGGGACAGGGGATCGGGAGACCCAGTACTTC.

The chain employs TRBV5-1 and TRBJ1-1; no firm D call. The V gene lost 4 bases and the J gene lost 0 bases, with 7 bases spanning the gap. This CDR3 has 13 amino acids. Germline V gives CDR1 SGHRS, CDR2 YFSETQ. CDR3 in amino acids: CASSGPMNTEAFF. In nucleotides, the CDR3 is TGCGCCAGCAGCGGGCCCATGAACACTGAAGCTTTCTTT.

The chain links TRBV15 to TRBJ2-3, with no clear D. In germline, CDR1 is LNHNV, CDR2 YYDKDF (reference sequence). Trimming took off 3 bases at V and 4 bases at J, with 14 bases between the two ends. There are 15 residues in the CDR3. The CDR3 nucleotides read TGTGCCACCAGCAGTGAGCCCCATCTCGCAGATACGCAGTATTTT. This codes for CATSSEPHLADTQYF. Full variable domain (outside the CDR3, taken from reference TRBV15 and TRBJ2-3): DAMVIQNPRYQVTQFGKPVTLSCSQTLNHNVMYWYQQKSSQAPKLLFHYYDKDFNNEADTPDNFQSRRPNTSFCFLDIRSPGLGDTAMYLCATSSEPHLADTQYFGPGTRLTVL.

The V and J genes are TRBV10-2 and TRBJ1-5, with 10 bases matching TRBD1. V shed 4 bases and J 9 bases; nucleotides not matched to a gene: 3. Germline V CDR1 and CDR2: WSHSY, SAAADI. The length of the CDR3 is 13 residues. This CDR3 reads CASSGTGGTPQHF. As DNA, the CDR3 is TGCGCCAGCAGTGGGACAGGGGGTACGCCCCAGCATTTT.

The V call is TRBV6-5, the J call TRBJ2-1, with TRBD2 matching over 10 bases. Trimming cost V 6 bases and J 5 bases; bases outside gene matches: 7. CDR3 length: 15 residues. CDR1 is MNHEY, CDR2 SVGAGI, per germline. This chain's CDR3 is CASSPTSGDNNEQFF. CDR3 in DNA: TGTGCCAGCAGCCCCACTAGCGGGGATAACAATGAGCAGTTCTTC.

V and J are TRBV28 and TRBJ1-1, with TRBD1 matching 8 bases. Trimming cost V 2 bases and J 5 bases; bases outside gene matches: 10. The germline gives CDR1 MDHEN, CDR2 SYDVKM. This CDR3 is built from 16 residues. Here the CDR3 reads CASSLRSQGAKTEAFF. CDR3 sequence (DNA): TGTGCCAGCAGTTTACGGTCGCAGGGGGCGAAAACTGAAGCTTTCTTT. The full variable domain, its missing parts supplied by reference TRBV28 and TRBJ1-1, is DVKVTQSSRYLVKRTGEKVFLECVQDMDHENMFWYRQDPGLGLRLIYFSYDVKMKEKGDIPEGYSVSREKKERFSLILESASTNQTSMYLCASSLRSQGAKTEAFFGQGTRLTVV.